This T cell receptor (beta chain) stems from a study of T cells after yellow fever vaccination. The study's findings and limits: There was a possibility that FACS-sorted repertoires contained abundant clonotypes contaminating from the bulk population. A limited proportion of clonotypes was detected within both the CD4 and CD8 compartments. Booster sampling recovered most clones from primary vaccination (nearly 98% CD4, approximately 90% CD8).

There are 15 residues in the CDR3. V was clipped by 2 bases and J by 1 base, with 12 bases between them. Germline-derived CDR1 and CDR2 are MDHEN and SYDVKM. By 5'RACE template switching, TCR cDNA was produced, with a universal primer site and UMIs added in the process. TCRdb reanalysed the 5' RACE reads using MiXCR and keeps one entry per CDR3 protein. Of fewer than 350,000 distinct CDR3 sequences listed, 3.5% to 5% were seen once; the top ten hold approximately 19%. This clonotype showed up many times. Its antigen is unknown. This sequence originates from a man between 18 and 35 years old who received the YFV17D yellow fever vaccine. The specimen was PBMCs, collected 15 days after the yellow fever booster vaccination. The chain uses TRBV28 and TRBJ2-7; possibly TRBD1 for D (6 bases). The CDR3 region has the DNA TGTGCCAGCAGTTTAGGACAGTCAGAATCCTACGAGCAGTACGTC. This translates into CASSLGQSESYEQYV.